This T cell receptor (beta chain) was captured in a study of T cells in localized non-small cell lung cancer. Turning to this clone: No antigen is known for it.

Sequencing used immunoSEQ multiplex PCR; TCRdb keeps in-frame clones, though not all of them. The data contain more than 50,000 clones, roughly four fifths of them seen just once; the ten biggest clones take up around 20%. Points from the study as a whole: Median roughly 57 top-100 tumor clones were shared with paired adjacent lung.

The CDR3 consists of 15 residues. Trimming stripped 0 bases from V and 7 bases from J, with 10 bases between. CDR1 is LGHNA, CDR2 YNFKEQ, per germline. This chain connects TRBV4-2 to TRBJ1-6; no firm D call. The sequence was obtained from a female donor over 55 with stage II squamous cell lung carcinoma. Here the sequenced sample was peripheral blood, taken before any cancer treatment. The CDR3 sequence: CASSQDGRYNSPLHF. CDR3 sequence (DNA): TGTGCCAGCAGCCAAGACGGGAGGTACAATTCACCCCTCCACTTT.